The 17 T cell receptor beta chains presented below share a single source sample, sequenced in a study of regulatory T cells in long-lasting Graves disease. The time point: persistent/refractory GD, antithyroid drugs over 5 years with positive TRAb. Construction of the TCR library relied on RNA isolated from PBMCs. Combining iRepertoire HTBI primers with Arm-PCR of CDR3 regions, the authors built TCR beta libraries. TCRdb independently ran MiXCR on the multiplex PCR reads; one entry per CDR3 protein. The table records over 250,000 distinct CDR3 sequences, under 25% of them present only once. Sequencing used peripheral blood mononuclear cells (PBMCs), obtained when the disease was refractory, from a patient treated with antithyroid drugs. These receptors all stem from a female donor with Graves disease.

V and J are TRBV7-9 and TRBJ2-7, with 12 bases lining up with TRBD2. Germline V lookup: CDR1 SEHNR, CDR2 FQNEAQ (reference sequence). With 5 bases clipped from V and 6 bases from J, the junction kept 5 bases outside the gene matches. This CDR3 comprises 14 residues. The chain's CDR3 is CASSPGTSGFEQYF. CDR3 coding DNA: TGTGCCAGCAGCCCCGGGACTAGCGGGTTCGAGCAGTACTTC.

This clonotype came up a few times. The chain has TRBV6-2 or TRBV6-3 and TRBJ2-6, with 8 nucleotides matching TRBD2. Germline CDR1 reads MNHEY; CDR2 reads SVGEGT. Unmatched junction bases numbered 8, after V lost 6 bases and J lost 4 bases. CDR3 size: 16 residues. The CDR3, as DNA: TGTGCCAGCAGCCCCCCCGGGGGGGACGGGGCCAACGTCCTGACTTTC. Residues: CASSPPGGDGANVLTF.

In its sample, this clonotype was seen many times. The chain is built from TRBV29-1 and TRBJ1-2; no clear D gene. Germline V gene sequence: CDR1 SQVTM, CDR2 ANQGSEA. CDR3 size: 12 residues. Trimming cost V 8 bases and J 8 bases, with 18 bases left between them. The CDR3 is CSTGTVHEGYTF. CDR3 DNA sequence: TGCAGCACGGGTACGGTTCACGAAGGCTACACCTTC.

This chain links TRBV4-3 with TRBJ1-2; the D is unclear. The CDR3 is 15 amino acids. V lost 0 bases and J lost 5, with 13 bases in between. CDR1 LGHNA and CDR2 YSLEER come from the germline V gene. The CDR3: CASSQDWQNNYGYTF. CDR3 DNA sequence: TGCGCCAGCAGCCAAGATTGGCAGAACAATTATGGCTACACCTTC.

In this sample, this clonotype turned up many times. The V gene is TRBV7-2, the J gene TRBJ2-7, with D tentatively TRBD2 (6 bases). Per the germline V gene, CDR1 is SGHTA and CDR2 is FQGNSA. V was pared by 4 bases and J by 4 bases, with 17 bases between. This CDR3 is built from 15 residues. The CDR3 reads CASSSAGTYLYEQYF. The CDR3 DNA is TGTGCCAGCAGCTCGGCCGGGACTTACCTTTACGAGCAGTACTTC.

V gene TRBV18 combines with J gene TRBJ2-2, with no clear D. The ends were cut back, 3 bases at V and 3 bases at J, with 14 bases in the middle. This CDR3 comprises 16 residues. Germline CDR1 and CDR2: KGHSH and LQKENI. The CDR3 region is CASSPSTKIDTGELFF. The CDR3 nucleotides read TGTGCCAGCTCACCGAGCACAAAAATCGACACCGGGGAGCTGTTTTTT. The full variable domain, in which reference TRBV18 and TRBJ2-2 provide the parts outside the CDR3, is NAGVMQNPRHLVRRRGQEARLRCSPMKGHSHVYWYRQLPEEGLKFMVYLQKENIIDESGMPKERFSAEFPKEGPSILRIQQVVRGDSAAYFCASSPSTKIDTGELFFGEGSRLTVL.

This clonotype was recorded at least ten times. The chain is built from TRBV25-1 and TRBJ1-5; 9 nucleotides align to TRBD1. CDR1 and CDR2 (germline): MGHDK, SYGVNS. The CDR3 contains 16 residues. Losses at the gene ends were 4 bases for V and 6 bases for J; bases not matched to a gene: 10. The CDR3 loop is CASSASQTGGSQPQHF. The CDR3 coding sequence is TGTGCCAGCAGTGCCAGTCAAACAGGGGGCTCTCAGCCCCAGCATTTT.

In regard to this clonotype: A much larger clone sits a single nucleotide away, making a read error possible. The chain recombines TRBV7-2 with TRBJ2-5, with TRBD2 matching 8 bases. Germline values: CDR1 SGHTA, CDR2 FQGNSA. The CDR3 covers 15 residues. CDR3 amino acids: CANSQGLVVWETQYF. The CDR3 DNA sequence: TGTGCCAACAGCCAGGGACTAGTTGTATGGGAGACCCAGTACTTC. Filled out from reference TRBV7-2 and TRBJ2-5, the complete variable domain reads GAGVSQSPSNKVTEKGKDVELRCDPISGHTALYWYRQSLGQGLEFLIYFQGNSAPDKSGLPSDRFSAERTGGSVSTLTIQRTQQEDSAVYLCANSQGLVVWETQYFGPGTRLLVL.

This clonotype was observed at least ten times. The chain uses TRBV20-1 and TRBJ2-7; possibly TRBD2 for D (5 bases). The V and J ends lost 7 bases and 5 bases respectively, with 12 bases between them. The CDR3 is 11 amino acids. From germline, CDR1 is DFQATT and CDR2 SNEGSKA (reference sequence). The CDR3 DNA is TGCAGTGTCCCTGACTATAACGAGCAGTACTTC. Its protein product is CSVPDYNEQYF.

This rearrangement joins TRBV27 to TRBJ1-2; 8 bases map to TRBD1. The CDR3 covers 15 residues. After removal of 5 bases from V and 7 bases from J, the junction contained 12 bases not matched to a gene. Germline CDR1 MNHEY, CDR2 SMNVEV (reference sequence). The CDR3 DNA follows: TGTGCCAGCAGTCCCTCCATAACAGGGGGTTCTGGCTACACCTTC. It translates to CASSPSITGGSGYTF.

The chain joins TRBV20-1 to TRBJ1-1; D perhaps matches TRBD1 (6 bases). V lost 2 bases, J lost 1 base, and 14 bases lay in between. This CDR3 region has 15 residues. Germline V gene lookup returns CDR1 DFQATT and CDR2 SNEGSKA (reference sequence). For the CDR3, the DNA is TGCAGTGCTAGATTTACCGACAGGCCGAACACTGAAGCTTTCTTT. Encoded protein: CSARFTDRPNTEAFF.

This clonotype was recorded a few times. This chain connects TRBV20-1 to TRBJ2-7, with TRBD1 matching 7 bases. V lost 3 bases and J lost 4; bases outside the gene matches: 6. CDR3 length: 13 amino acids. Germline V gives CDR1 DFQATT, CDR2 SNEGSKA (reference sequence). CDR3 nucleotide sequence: TGCAGTGCTAGCCCTGACAGGGCTTACGAGCAGTACTTC. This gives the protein CSASPDRAYEQYF.

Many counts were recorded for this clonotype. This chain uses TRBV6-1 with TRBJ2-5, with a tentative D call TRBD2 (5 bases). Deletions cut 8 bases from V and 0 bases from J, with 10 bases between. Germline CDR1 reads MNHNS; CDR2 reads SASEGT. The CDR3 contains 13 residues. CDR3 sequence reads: CASLDLYQETQYF. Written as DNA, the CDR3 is TGTGCCAGCTTGGACTTGTACCAAGAGACCCAGTACTTC.

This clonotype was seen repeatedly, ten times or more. CDR3 residues: CAISIDTSYEQYF. The CDR3 DNA reads TGTGCCATCAGTATTGACACTTCCTACGAGCAGTACTTC. The V and J genes are TRBV10-3 and TRBJ2-7; D uncertain. V was clipped by 5 bases and J by 1 base, with 9 bases between them. Germline assignment: CDR1 ENHRY and CDR2 SYGVKD. This CDR3 comprises 13 residues.

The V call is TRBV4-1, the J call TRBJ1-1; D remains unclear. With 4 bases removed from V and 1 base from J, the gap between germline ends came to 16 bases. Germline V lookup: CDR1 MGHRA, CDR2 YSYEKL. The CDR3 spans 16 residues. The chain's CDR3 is CASSPTPQTWNTEAFF. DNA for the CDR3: TGCGCCAGCAGCCCAACTCCCCAGACGTGGAACACTGAAGCTTTCTTT.

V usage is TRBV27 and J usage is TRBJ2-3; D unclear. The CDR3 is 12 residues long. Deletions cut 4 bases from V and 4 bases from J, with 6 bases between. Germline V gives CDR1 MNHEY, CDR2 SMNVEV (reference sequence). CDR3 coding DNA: TGTGCCAGCAGTTATGGCCCAGATACGCAGTATTTT. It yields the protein CASSYGPDTQYF.

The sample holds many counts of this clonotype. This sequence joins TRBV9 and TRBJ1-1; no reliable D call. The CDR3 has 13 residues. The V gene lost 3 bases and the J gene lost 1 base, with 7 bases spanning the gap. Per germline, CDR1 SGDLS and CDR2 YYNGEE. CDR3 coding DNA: TGTGCCAGCAGCGCTCACCCGAACACTGAAGCTTTCTTT. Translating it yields CASSAHPNTEAFF.